The next 25 T cell receptor beta chains were all read from a single sample in a study of T cell repertoires in cytomegalovirus infection (dated 2019 in TCRdb). The instrument was an Illumina HiSeq 1500. TCRdb trimmed public reads at Q25 via fastp, called clones via MiXCR and kept in-frame beta chains. Every entry covers one CDR3 protein and lists the most common genes and DNA from its rows. This sample gives approximately 700,000 distinct CDR3 sequences in total; 35% of them show up just once. The top ten constitute 2.5% to 3.5% of the sample. Sequenced sample: PBMCs. The receptors here all came from a human donor in good health (CMV status not recorded). Some clones in this sample may be carry-over from other donors' samples.

Points on this clonotype: Germline is not matched at one junction end, which may reflect a read error. The chain uses TRBV4-1 and TRBJ2-2; D is perhaps TRBD1 (7 bases). The CDR3 loop spans 17 amino acids. Germline V gene sequence: CDR1 MGHRA, CDR2 YSYEKL. CDR3 sequence: CASSQGRGTENTGELFF. In DNA, the CDR3 is TGTGCCAGCAGCCAAGGACGCGGGACAGAAAACACCGGGGAGCTGTTTTTT.

This chain links TRBV2 with TRBJ2-2; D may correspond to TRBD1 or TRBD2 (5 bases each). CDR3 size: 13 residues. CDR1 SNHLY and CDR2 FYNNEI come from the germline V gene. Trimming pared 5 bases from V and 8 bases from J, leaving 12 bases between. CDR3 amino acids: CASSPRGGGELFF. The CDR3 region has the DNA TGTGCCAGCAGTCCCCGGGGCGGAGGGGAGCTGTTTTTT.

This chain connects TRBV7-2 to TRBJ2-3, with D uncertain. V dropped 5 bases and J dropped 1 base, with 16 bases sitting between them. There are 16 residues in the CDR3. Germline assignment: CDR1 SGHTA and CDR2 FQGNSA. The CDR3 DNA reads as TGTGCCAGCAGCCCCCGCGCGCTCGGTGGCACAGATACGCAGTATTTT. Protein product: CASSPRALGGTDTQYF.

This clonotype was counted between two and nine times. The gene calls are TRBV7-8 and TRBJ1-5; no clear D. Looked up from germline, CDR1 is SGHVS and CDR2 is FQNEAQ. The CDR3 loop spans 12 amino acids. V was shortened by 1 base and J by 12 bases, with 10 bases between the two germline ends. CDR3 residues: CASSLEGQIQHF. The CDR3 nucleotides read TGTGCCAGCAGCTTAGAAGGGCAGATCCAGCATTTT.

This clonotype was counted only a few times. V usage is TRBV10-2 and J usage is TRBJ1-5; a weak D match, TRBD1 (6 bases). The CDR3 is 16 residues long. Trimming pared 2 bases from V and 4 bases from J, leaving 15 bases between. CDR1 is WSHSY and CDR2 is SAAADI in the germline V gene. Here the CDR3 reads CASSETPGVGNQPQHF. The CDR3 DNA reads as TGCGCCAGCAGTGAGACCCCAGGGGTGGGGAATCAGCCCCAGCATTTT.

This chain uses TRBV7-2 with TRBJ1-3, with D possibly being TRBD1 (5 bases). Germline values: CDR1 SGHTA, CDR2 FQGNSA. This CDR3 is built from 17 residues. The germline V and J ends were trimmed by 5 bases and 2 bases, with 19 bases remaining between them. CDR3 DNA: TGTGCCAGCAGCCTCGCCGGGGGGAGGAGGACTGGAAACACCATATATTTT. Its protein product is CASSLAGGRRTGNTIYF.

This chain joins TRBV19 and TRBJ1-5; D is possibly TRBD1 (5 bases). V shed 7 bases and J shed 4 bases, with 14 bases lying between them. This CDR3 is 14 amino acids long. Germline CDR1 and CDR2: LNHDA and SQIVND (reference sequence). In DNA form, the CDR3 reads TGTGCCAGTAAGAAAGGAGGACAAAATCAGCCCCAGCATTTT. This gives the protein CASKKGGQNQPQHF.

The rearrangement uses TRBV7-6 and TRBJ1-3; 8 bases agree with TRBD1. The V gene end was trimmed by 5 bases and the J gene end by 0 bases; junction bases not matched to a gene: 3. Germline CDR1 reads SGHVS; CDR2 reads FNYEAQ. This CDR3 region has 15 residues. The CDR3 DNA is TGTGCCAGCAGCCAGGGGGCGTACTCTGGAAACACCATATATTTT. It translates to CASSQGAYSGNTIYF.

This clonotype occurred a few times. V and J are TRBV7-6 and TRBJ1-5, with TRBD1 matching 9 bases. Germline V gene sequence: CDR1 SGHVS, CDR2 FNYEAQ. The J segment lost 7 bases and the V segment lost 5 bases, leaving 6 bases of the junction unmatched. The CDR3 totals 14 residues. The CDR3 sequence: CASSTGDRVQPQHF. The DNA for the CDR3 is TGTGCCAGCAGCACGGGGGACAGGGTCCAGCCCCAGCATTTT.

This clonotype showed up just a few times. The chain links TRBV28 to TRBJ1-5; D gene uncertain. The CDR3 covers 15 residues. Germline V gene lookup returns CDR1 MDHEN and CDR2 SYDVKM. V lost 6 bases and J 2 bases, leaving 14 bases between the germline ends. Here the CDR3 reads CASSDLMGGNQPQHF. The CDR3 nucleotides are TGTGCCAGCAGCGACCTCATGGGAGGCAATCAGCCCCAGCATTTT.

For this clonotype: This CDR3 fails to terminate in the conserved phenylalanine or tryptophan, so it likely reflects a read error. The chain is built from TRBV7-9 and TRBJ2-6; TRBD1 matches at 7 bases. The V and J ends lost 5 bases and 4 bases, in that order; junction bases with no gene match: 5. Germline-derived CDR1 and CDR2 are SEHNR and FQNEAQ (reference sequence). The CDR3 is made up of 15 amino acids. The CDR3, as DNA: TGTGCCAGCAGCGTCAGGGGGACGGGGGCCAACGTCCTGACTTGC. Its translation: CASSVRGTGANVLTC.

This clonotype has more than one count but fewer than ten. V usage is TRBV7-2 and J usage is TRBJ2-1; 7 bases are a match to TRBD2. Germline assignment: CDR1 SGHTA and CDR2 FQGNSA. The V segment lost 1 base and the J segment 6 bases; nucleotides outside the gene matches: 9. The CDR3 has 16 amino acids. The CDR3 bases are TGTGCCAGCAGCTTAGGGAGTCGAACTAGCGCCAATGAGCAGTTCTTC. This gives the protein CASSLGSRTSANEQFF.

With regard to this clonotype: The CDR3 carries no conserved terminal phenylalanine or tryptophan, so it likely arises from a read error. The rearrangement links TRBV7-2 to TRBJ2-1; perhaps TRBD2 as D (5 bases). V was pared by 1 base and J by 8 bases, with 15 bases between. Germline assignment: CDR1 SGHTA and CDR2 FQGNSA. The CDR3 has 15 amino acids. CDR3 amino acids: CASSLGMWGVHEQFL. The CDR3 nucleotides read TGTGCCAGCAGCTTAGGAATGTGGGGAGTCCATGAGCAGTTCTTA.

This clonotype occurred a few times. J is TRBJ2-7 and V is TRBV28; D uncertain. The CDR3 length is 13 residues. The V end was cut by 7 bases, the J end by 1 base, with 11 bases between. CDR1 MDHEN and CDR2 SYDVKM come from the germline V gene. DNA for the CDR3: TGTGCCAGCAAAACAACCTCATCCTACGAGCAGTACTTC. This sequence encodes CASKTTSSYEQYF.

This clonotype was counted a few times. The genes are TRBV5-6 and TRBJ2-1; TRBD1 agrees at 7 bases. V dropped 6 bases and J dropped 4; count of bases not matched to a gene: 7. Per germline, CDR1 SGHDT and CDR2 YYEEEE. CDR3 size: 14 residues. CDR3 DNA sequence: TGTGCCAGCACCCTGGACAGGCAATACAATGAGCAGTTCTTC. Translating gives CASTLDRQYNEQFF. The entire variable domain, with the rest obtained from reference TRBV5-6 and TRBJ2-1, is as follows: DAGVTQSPTHLIKTRGQQVTLRCSPKSGHDTVSWYQQALGQGPQFIFQYYEEEERQRGNFPDRFSGHQFPNYSSELNVNALLLGDSALYLCASTLDRQYNEQFFGPGTRLTVL.

The table lists this clonotype with many counts. The chain carries TRBV7-8 and TRBJ2-5; D remains unclear. CDR1 is SGHVS, CDR2 FQNEAQ, per germline. The germline V and J ends were trimmed by 1 base and 1 base, with 7 bases remaining between them. The CDR3 spans 14 residues. The CDR3 nucleotides read TGTGCCAGCAGCTTAGGGACGGTCCAAGAGACCCAGTACTTC. Translation gives CASSLGTVQETQYF.

The rearrangement uses TRBV5-1 and TRBJ1-5; D call uncertain. The CDR3 extends over 16 amino acids. CDR1 is SGHRS and CDR2 is YFSETQ in the germline V gene. V gave up 0 bases and J gave up 0 bases, with 10 bases separating them. CDR3 sequence (DNA): TGCGCCAGCAGCTTGGACGGAACGTATAGCAATCAGCCCCAGCATTTT. Translating it yields CASSLDGTYSNQPQHF.

The gene calls are TRBV5-1 and TRBJ1-1, with TRBD1 identical over 9 bases. V was pared by 4 bases and J by 4 bases, with 11 bases of the junction left unmatched. The CDR3 sequence is 16 residues long. Germline CDR1 is SGHRS and CDR2 is YFSETQ. The CDR3 DNA is TGCGCCAGCAGCCGGATACCGGGACAGGGAGGCACTGAAGCTTTCTTT. Translating it yields CASSRIPGQGGTEAFF.

Notes on this clonotype: Mismatch with germline at one junction end may stem from a read error. The V call is TRBV4-1, the J call TRBJ1-1, with D possibly matching TRBD1 (6 bases). Germline CDR1 MGHRA, CDR2 YSYEKL. CDR3 length equals 14 residues. CDR3 amino acids: CASSQAGGRAEAFF. The CDR3 DNA is TGTGCCAGCAGCCAAGCGGGGGGCCGGGCTGAAGCTTTCTTT.

This clonotype was seen more than once but under ten times. The chain combines TRBV12-3 or TRBV12-4 with TRBJ1-6, with TRBD1 matching 8 bases. This CDR3 has 14 amino acids. The V segment lost 6 bases and the J segment 7 bases; nucleotides outside the gene matches: 5. In DNA, the CDR3 is TGTGCCAGCAGCAAAACAGGGGGAAATTCACCCCTCCACTTT. This sequence encodes CASSKTGGNSPLHF.

The genes are TRBV20-1 and TRBJ2-2; 8 bases align to TRBD1. The germline gives CDR1 DFQATT, CDR2 SNEGSKA (reference sequence). The CDR3 consists of 15 residues. Trimming removed 6 bases from V and 5 bases from J; junction bases left unmatched: 11. CDR3 sequence: CSANAGGAMTGELFF. CDR3 DNA: TGCAGTGCCAACGCAGGGGGCGCGATGACCGGGGAGCTGTTTTTT.

The CDR3 is CASTMGGEGTDTQYF. CDR3 bases: TGCGCCAGCACAATGGGAGGCGAAGGCACAGATACGCAGTATTTT. The chain recombines TRBV5-1 with TRBJ2-3, with D maybe TRBD2 (6 bases). The germline V gene encodes CDR1 SGHRS and CDR2 YFSETQ. This CDR3 comprises 15 residues. Trimming took 6 bases from V and 1 from J, leaving 15 bases between them.

The chain couples TRBV28 to TRBJ2-1, with D perhaps TRBD2 (5 bases). The V end lost 3 bases, the J end lost 13 bases, and 16 bases lay between the germline ends. CDR1 and CDR2 from the germline V gene are MDHEN and SYDVKM. The length of the CDR3 is 13 residues. The CDR3 DNA follows: TGTGCCAGCAGTTTTGTTACGACGGAGGACCAGTTCTTC. Residues: CASSFVTTEDQFF.

V gene TRBV6-1 combines with J gene TRBJ1-5, with D hard to call. Per the germline V gene, CDR1 is MNHNS and CDR2 is SASEGT. The CDR3 has 15 residues. V lost 8 bases and J lost 2, with 16 bases in between. CDR3 DNA sequence: TGTGCCAGCGGTGGGAAGGTGGTAGGCAATCAGCCCCAGCATTTT. This translates into CASGGKVVGNQPQHF.

This rearrangement joins TRBV20-1 to TRBJ1-6; D call uncertain. This CDR3 region has 13 residues. Trimming stripped 4 bases from V and 7 bases from J, with 11 bases between. Germline V gives CDR1 DFQATT, CDR2 SNEGSKA (reference sequence). The CDR3 loop reads CSANLGSNSPLHF. The CDR3 coding sequence is TGCAGTGCTAATCTGGGTTCGAATTCACCCCTCCACTTT.